This T cell receptor beta chain originates from a study of T cells after yellow fever vaccination. This clonotype came up many times. V shed 4 bases, J shed 3 bases, and the junction held 11 bases outside the gene matches. The CDR3 runs 16 residues. Germline loops: CDR1 ENHRY, CDR2 SYGVKD. As TCR cDNA was made by 5'RACE template switching, a universal primer site and UMIs were added. One entry per CDR3 protein results from TCRdb running MiXCR on the 5' RACE reads. The sample has around 68,000 distinct CDR3 sequences, around 7% seen once. The clonotype originates from a man in his late teens or twenties who received the YFV17D yellow fever vaccine. The chain couples TRBV10-3 to TRBJ2-7; 8 bases match TRBD1. Material: CD8+ T cells sorted from PBMCs, obtained roughly 10 days after the first yellow fever vaccination. Here the CDR3 DNA reads TGTGCCATCAGTGCCTATGGGGGACAGGAGATCTACGAGCAGTACTTC. This sequence encodes CAISAYGGQEIYEQYF.